These 21 T cell receptor beta chains came from one sample sequenced in a study of T cells in Graves' hyperthyroidism and ophthalmopathy. From RNA transcripts, TCR beta CDR3 regions were amplified. The HTBI primer set served for first-round RT-PCR of the TCR CDR3. TCRdb independently ran MiXCR on the multiplex PCR reads; one entry per CDR3 protein. Found here are 600,000 or so distinct CDR3 sequences, 13% to 15% of them singletons; the top ten hold 7.1%. Input material: blood. These receptors came from a woman in her late teens or twenties with Graves' ophthalmopathy.

This clonotype was seen only a few times. The chain is built from TRBV6-5 and TRBJ1-6; TRBD1 matches 8 bases. From germline, CDR1 is MNHEY and CDR2 SVGAGI. Losses at the gene ends were 0 bases for V and 8 bases for J; bases not matched to a gene: 9. This CDR3 comprises 17 residues. CDR3 nucleotide sequence: TGTGCCAGCAGTTACTCGACGACAGGACAGGGATATTCACCCCTCCACTTT. Amino acids: CASSYSTTGQGYSPLHF.

Here the CDR3 DNA reads TGCAGTGCTAGTCTAGCGGGAGGCGCCTACGAGCAGTACTTC. Protein product: CSASLAGGAYEQYF. The V call is TRBV20-1, the J call TRBJ2-7; 11 bases agree with TRBD2. Germline V gene lookup returns CDR1 DFQATT and CDR2 SNEGSKA (reference sequence). This CDR3 is built from 14 residues. The V gene end was trimmed by 3 bases and the J gene end by 2 bases; junction bases not matched to a gene: 3.

This clonotype was observed many times. V usage is TRBV20-1 and J usage is TRBJ1-4; D gene uncertain. Germline assignment: CDR1 DFQATT and CDR2 SNEGSKA (reference sequence). The CDR3 is 12 amino acids. Trimming pared 4 bases from V and 10 bases from J, leaving 13 bases between. In DNA, the CDR3 is TGCAGTGCTACACCCGGAGGTAGAAAACTGTTTTTT. Amino acids: CSATPGGRKLFF.

V and J are TRBV29-1 and TRBJ2-1; TRBD2 aligns across 8 bases. Germline V gives CDR1 SQVTM, CDR2 ANQGSEA. The CDR3 contains 16 residues. V dropped 4 bases and J dropped 0; count of bases not matched to a gene: 8. The CDR3, as DNA: TGCAGCGTTGGCCGGGAGGGCGGCCCCTCCTACAATGAGCAGTTCTTC. Encoded protein: CSVGREGGPSYNEQFF.

This clonotype was picked up one time. J is TRBJ2-1 and V is TRBV27; D call uncertain. The CDR3 consists of 15 residues. Trimming cost V 0 bases and J 0 bases, with 6 bases left between them. Germline V gene lookup returns CDR1 MNHEY and CDR2 SMNVEV (reference sequence). The CDR3 is CASSLSSSSYNEQFF. DNA of the CDR3: TGTGCCAGCAGTTTATCGTCCAGCTCCTACAATGAGCAGTTCTTC.

This clonotype was detected a few times. The rearrangement links TRBV19 to TRBJ1-2, with D hard to call. Germline V gene sequence: CDR1 LNHDA, CDR2 SQIVND (reference sequence). The V end was cut by 5 bases, the J end by 4 bases, with 17 bases between. The CDR3 has 15 amino acids. The CDR3 here is CASSFEDYPTYGYTF. For the CDR3, the DNA is TGTGCCAGTAGTTTCGAAGATTACCCAACCTATGGCTACACCTTC.

This clonotype was seen once. CDR3 nucleotide sequence: TGTGCCAGCTCACCCCTAGGAAACGGCTACACCTTC. Protein sequence: CASSPLGNGYTF. The rearrangement uses TRBV18 and TRBJ1-2, with D unclear. The germline V gene encodes CDR1 KGHSH and CDR2 LQKENI. The CDR3 totals 12 residues. Trimming stripped 3 bases from V and 8 bases from J, with 10 bases between.

This clonotype was found a few times. This chain joins TRBV12-3 or TRBV12-4 and TRBJ2-2; D unclear. The CDR3 totals 14 residues. With 2 bases removed from V and 11 bases from J, the gap between germline ends came to 15 bases. The CDR3: CASSLLGTLGELFF. The CDR3 DNA is TGTGCCAGCAGTTTATTGGGAACCCTAGGAGAGCTGTTTTTT.

At least ten counts were recorded for this clonotype. CDR3 nucleotides: TGCGCCAGCAGCTGGACTAGCGGGAGTCAGGAGACCCAGTACTTC. It is translated as CASSWTSGSQETQYF. This chain links TRBV5-1 with TRBJ2-5, with 13 bases lining up with TRBD2. The CDR3 runs 15 residues. Germline CDR1 SGHRS, CDR2 YFSETQ. Trimming removed 3 bases from V and 5 bases from J; junction bases left unmatched: 4.

This clonotype was seen at least ten times. This chain joins TRBV19 and TRBJ2-6; perhaps TRBD2 as D (5 bases). V dropped 5 bases and J dropped 4 bases, with 9 bases sitting between them. The CDR3 spans 14 residues. Germline loops: CDR1 LNHDA, CDR2 SQIVND (reference sequence). The CDR3 DNA reads as TGTGCCAGTAGTCCCGGAGGAGGGGCCAACGTCCTGACTTTC. Translation: CASSPGGGANVLTF. Full variable domain (missing parts from reference TRBV19 and TRBJ2-6): DGGITQSPKYLFRKEGQNVTLSCEQNLNHDAMYWYRQDPGQGLRLIYYSQIVNDFQKGDIAEGYSVSREKKESFPLTVTSAQKNPTAFYLCASSPGGGANVLTFGAGSRLTVL.

The CDR3: CASSSGTSGRADTGELFF. The CDR3 DNA is TGTGCCAGCAGTTCTGGGACTAGCGGGAGGGCAGACACCGGGGAGCTGTTTTTT. This chain joins TRBV27 and TRBJ2-2; 16 nucleotides align to TRBD2. Germline-derived CDR1 and CDR2 are MNHEY and SMNVEV (reference sequence). The V and J ends lost 4 bases and 3 bases, in that order; junction bases with no gene match: 5. The CDR3 extends over 18 amino acids.

This clonotype has ten or more counts. This chain links TRBV6-2 or TRBV6-3 with TRBJ2-3; TRBD2 matches at 15 bases. The CDR3 covers 13 residues. J lost 7 bases, V lost 9 bases, and 2 bases had no gene match. Germline V gene lookup returns CDR1 MNHEY and CDR2 SVGEGT. CDR3 amino acids: CASGTSGRNTQYF. The CDR3, as DNA: TGTGCCAGTGGGACTAGCGGGAGGAATACGCAGTATTTT.

Worth noting for this clonotype: A much larger clone lies a single base off, so this may be a read error. The CDR3 spells CASSPHRTSGVGTDTQYF. For the CDR3, the DNA is TGTGCCAGCAGCCCCCACCGGACTAGCGGGGTGGGCACAGATACGCAGTATTTT. The chain joins TRBV3-1 to TRBJ2-3; TRBD2 agrees at 12 bases. V lost 4 bases to trimming and J lost 1 base; unmatched junction nucleotides: 9. Germline V gives CDR1 LGHDT, CDR2 YNNKEL (reference sequence). The CDR3 contains 18 residues.

There are many counts of this clonotype. This chain's CDR3 is CASSPGRGRTYEQYF. DNA of the CDR3: TGTGCCAGCAGCCCCGGGAGGGGGCGCACCTACGAGCAGTACTTC. The J gene is TRBJ2-7, the V gene TRBV7-3, with D perhaps TRBD2 (8 bases). The CDR3 is made up of 15 amino acids. Germline V gene sequence: CDR1 SGHTA, CDR2 FQGTGA. The V end lost 5 bases, the J end lost 2 bases, and 16 bases lay between the germline ends.

This clonotype was detected many times. The chain combines TRBV10-3 with TRBJ2-7; TRBD1 agrees at 7 bases. With 0 bases clipped from V and 6 bases from J, the junction kept 8 bases outside the gene matches. CDR3 length: 15 amino acids. Germline CDR1 and CDR2: ENHRY and SYGVKD. The DNA for the CDR3 is TGTGCCATCAGTGAGTCGACAGGGACGGGTGGCGAGCAGTACTTC. It translates to CAISESTGTGGEQYF.

In its sample, this clonotype was seen many times. The chain employs TRBV5-8 and TRBJ2-5; 8 nucleotides line up with TRBD1. Germline V lookup: CDR1 SGHTS, CDR2 YDEGEE. V shed 3 bases and J 1 base; nucleotides not matched to a gene: 5. This CDR3 is 15 amino acids long. CDR3 in DNA: TGTGCCAGCAGCTCGATGGGACAGGTCCAAGAGACCCAGTACTTC. As protein: CASSSMGQVQETQYF.

CDR3 residues: CASSSTRHLAKNIQYF. CDR3 DNA: TGTGCCAGCAGCTCCACTCGCCATCTAGCCAAAAACATTCAGTACTTC. V is TRBV5-6 and J is TRBJ2-4; D ambiguous. CDR1 SGHDT and CDR2 YYEEEE come from the germline V gene. V gave up 3 bases and J gave up 0 bases, with 13 bases separating them. The CDR3 spans 16 residues.

This clonotype was counted at least ten times. V is TRBV28 and J is TRBJ2-7; no firm D call. V lost 6 bases, J lost 6 bases, and 12 bases lay in between. The CDR3 loop spans 12 amino acids. Germline V CDR1 and CDR2: MDHEN, SYDVKM. The CDR3 sequence is CASSLTISEQYF. The CDR3 DNA is TGTGCCAGCAGCCTCACAATATCCGAGCAGTACTTC.

Ten or more counts support this clonotype. The chain recombines TRBV12-3 or TRBV12-4 with TRBJ2-3; possible D gene TRBD2, 7 bases. V was shortened by 6 bases and J by 5 bases, with 15 bases between the two germline ends. This CDR3 has 14 amino acids. Written as DNA, the CDR3 is TGTGCCAGCAGCCCGGGGGGCGCGGGAGATACGCAGTATTTT. Encoded protein: CASSPGGAGDTQYF.

Many counts were recorded for this clonotype. CDR3 amino acids: CASSRFKTNTEAFF. CDR3 DNA: TGTGCCAGCAGCCGCTTCAAAACGAACACTGAAGCTTTCTTT. The chain employs TRBV9 and TRBJ1-1; D unclear. This CDR3 comprises 14 residues. The V gene's germline CDR1 is SGDLS and CDR2 YYNGEE. The ends were cut back, 4 bases at V and 1 base at J, with 11 bases in the middle.

This clonotype has ten or more counts. The gene calls are TRBV28 and TRBJ1-5, with 8 bases matching TRBD1. V shed 6 bases and J 7 bases; nucleotides not matched to a gene: 8. This CDR3 has 14 residues. Germline CDR1 MDHEN, CDR2 SYDVKM. The CDR3 sequence is CASSPGGARQPQHF. The CDR3 DNA follows: TGTGCCAGCAGCCCAGGGGGCGCGAGGCAGCCCCAGCATTTT.